These 7 T cell receptor beta chains originate from one sample sequenced in a study of Ad26.COV2.S vaccination and SARS-CoV-2 variants. Generated by immunoSEQ multiplex PCR, the TCRdb table keeps only in-frame clones and is missing some. The sample shows about 400,000 clones, 89% of them seen only once. Stated treatment: roughly 20 received Ad26.COV2.S at low or high dose, single or two shots; 5 received placebo; per-sample allocation not given. Day 63 after the first injection of vaccine or placebo was the sampling time. The sequencing here drew on peripheral blood, taken in a trial of Ad26.COV2.S vaccine versus placebo. The origin of the receptors is a person aged 18-65 years who received the Ad26.COV2.S COVID-19 vaccine or a placebo.

The rearrangement links TRBV18 to TRBJ2-1, with D hard to call. Trimming removed 3 bases at V and 4 bases at J, with 16 bases between. This CDR3 has 16 residues. The germline gives CDR1 KGHSH, CDR2 LQKENI. The CDR3 reads CASSPPDGLRYNEQFF. In DNA form, the CDR3 reads TGTGCCAGCTCACCCCCAGACGGGTTGCGGTACAATGAGCAGTTCTTC. The full variable domain, its missing parts supplied by reference TRBV18 and TRBJ2-1, is NAGVMQNPRHLVRRRGQEARLRCSPMKGHSHVYWYRQLPEEGLKFMVYLQKENIIDESGMPKERFSAEFPKEGPSILRIQQVVRGDSAAYFCASSPPDGLRYNEQFFGPGTRLTVL.

The gene calls are TRBV2 and TRBJ2-5; TRBD1 matches 8 bases. V was clipped by 6 bases and J by 4 bases; unmatched bases: 10. The CDR3 is 15 residues long. CDR1 is SNHLY, CDR2 FYNNEI, per germline. The CDR3 loop reads CASSGEGQGVETQYF. The CDR3 nucleotides read TGTGCCAGCAGCGGAGAAGGACAGGGAGTAGAGACCCAGTACTTC.

The genes are TRBV11-1 and TRBJ1-1; D is undetermined. The germline CDR1 and CDR2 sequences are SGHAT and FQDESV (reference sequence). Trimming pared 5 bases from V and 0 bases from J, leaving 10 bases between. The length of the CDR3 is 14 residues. Here the CDR3 DNA reads TGTGCCAGCAGCCGGACGGAGATGAACACTGAAGCTTTCTTT. This encodes CASSRTEMNTEAFF.

The V call is TRBV15, the J call TRBJ2-7; possibly TRBD2 for D (5 bases). CDR1 is LNHNV and CDR2 is YYDKDF in the germline V gene (reference sequence). V shed 0 bases and J shed 3 bases, with 12 bases lying between them. The CDR3 runs 15 residues. CDR3 region: CATSRDFGVLYEQYF. CDR3 in DNA: TGTGCCACCAGCAGAGATTTCGGGGTCCTCTACGAGCAGTACTTC.

This clone occurred once. V usage is TRBV3-1 (or the pseudogene TRBV3-2) and J usage is TRBJ2-2, with TRBD1 as a possible D gene (5 bases). Per germline, CDR1 LGHDT and CDR2 YNNKEL (reference sequence). This CDR3 region has 16 residues. V dropped 1 base and J dropped 7 bases, with 16 bases sitting between them. Written as DNA, the CDR3 is TGTGCCAGCAGCCAAGGTCTCCAGGGCCGAGGCGGGGAGCTGTTTTTT. It specifies CASSQGLQGRGGELFF.

The V call is TRBV29-1, the J call TRBJ1-4, with 9 bases lining up with TRBD1. The CDR3 loop spans 13 amino acids. V lost 5 bases to trimming and J lost 4 bases; unmatched junction nucleotides: 2. Germline CDR1 reads SQVTM; CDR2 reads ANQGSEA. Here the CDR3 reads CSVRTGVNEKLFF. In nucleotides, the CDR3 is TGCAGCGTTAGGACAGGGGTTAATGAAAAACTGTTTTTT.

CDR3 protein: CASGNTGGYTF. CDR3 sequence (DNA): TGTGCCAGCGGCAATACCGGGGGCTACACCTTC. The genes are TRBV6-5 and TRBJ1-2; the D is unclear. V was cut by 8 bases and J by 8 bases, with 12 bases left in between. The V gene's germline CDR1 is MNHEY and CDR2 SVGAGI. The CDR3 covers 11 residues.